This T cell receptor beta chain comes out of a study of OX40 agonist ivuxolimab in advanced cancers. Whole-study context: Ivuxolimab, an antibody acting as an agonist of OX40 (CD134), was used to treat patients.

Findings and caveats of the study: Partial responders receiving 0.1-3.0 mg/kg showed among the lowest clonal expansion.

Generated by immunoSEQ multiplex PCR, the TCRdb table keeps only in-frame clones and is missing some. The data contain 60,000 to 75,000 clones, around 93% of them singletons. On this clone: What it binds is not known.

The sequencing used CD4+ or CD8+ T cells sorted from blood, collected in a trial of the OX40 agonist ivuxolimab. This TCR came from an adult with an advanced solid tumor such as melanoma, head and neck, liver or kidney cancer.

The CDR3 coding sequence is TGTGCCAGCAGACCCAACGGGGTACAAGAGACCCAGTACTTC. Translation gives CASRPNGVQETQYF. This chain joins TRBV28 and TRBJ2-5; D is possibly TRBD2 (5 bases). Germline CDR1 and CDR2: MDHEN and SYDVKM. The CDR3 extends over 14 amino acids. The V end was cut by 6 bases, the J end by 2 bases, with 13 bases between.